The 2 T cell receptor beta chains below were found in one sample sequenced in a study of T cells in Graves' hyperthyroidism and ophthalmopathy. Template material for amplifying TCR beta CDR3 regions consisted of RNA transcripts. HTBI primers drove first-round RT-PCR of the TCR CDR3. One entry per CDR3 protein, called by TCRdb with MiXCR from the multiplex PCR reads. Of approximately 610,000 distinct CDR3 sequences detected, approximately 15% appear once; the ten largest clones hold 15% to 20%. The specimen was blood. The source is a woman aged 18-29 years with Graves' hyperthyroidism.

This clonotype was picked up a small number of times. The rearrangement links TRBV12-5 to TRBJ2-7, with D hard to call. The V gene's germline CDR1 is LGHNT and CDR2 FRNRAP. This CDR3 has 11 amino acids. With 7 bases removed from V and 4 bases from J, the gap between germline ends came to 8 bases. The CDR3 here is CASVAEYEQYF. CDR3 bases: TGTGCTAGTGTAGCTGAGTACGAGCAGTACTTC.

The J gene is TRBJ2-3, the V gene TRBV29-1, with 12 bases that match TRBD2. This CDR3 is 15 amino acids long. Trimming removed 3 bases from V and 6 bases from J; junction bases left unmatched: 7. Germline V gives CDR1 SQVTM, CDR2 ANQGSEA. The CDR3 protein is CSVDRLAGGLDTQYF. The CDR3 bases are TGCAGCGTTGATAGGCTAGCGGGAGGGCTGGATACGCAGTATTTT.